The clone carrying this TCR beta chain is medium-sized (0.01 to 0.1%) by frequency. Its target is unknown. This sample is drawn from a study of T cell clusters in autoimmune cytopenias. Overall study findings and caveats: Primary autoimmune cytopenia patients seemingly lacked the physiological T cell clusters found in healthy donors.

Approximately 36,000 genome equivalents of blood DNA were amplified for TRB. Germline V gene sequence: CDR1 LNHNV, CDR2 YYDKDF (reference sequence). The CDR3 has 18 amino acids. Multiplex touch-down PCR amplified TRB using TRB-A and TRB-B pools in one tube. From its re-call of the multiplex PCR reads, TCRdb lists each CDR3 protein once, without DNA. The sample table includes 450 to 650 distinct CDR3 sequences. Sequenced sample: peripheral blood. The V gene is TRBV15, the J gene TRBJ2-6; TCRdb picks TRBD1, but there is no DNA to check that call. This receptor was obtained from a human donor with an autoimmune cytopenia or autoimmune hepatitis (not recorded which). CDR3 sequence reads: CATSRVTTAFSGANVLTF.